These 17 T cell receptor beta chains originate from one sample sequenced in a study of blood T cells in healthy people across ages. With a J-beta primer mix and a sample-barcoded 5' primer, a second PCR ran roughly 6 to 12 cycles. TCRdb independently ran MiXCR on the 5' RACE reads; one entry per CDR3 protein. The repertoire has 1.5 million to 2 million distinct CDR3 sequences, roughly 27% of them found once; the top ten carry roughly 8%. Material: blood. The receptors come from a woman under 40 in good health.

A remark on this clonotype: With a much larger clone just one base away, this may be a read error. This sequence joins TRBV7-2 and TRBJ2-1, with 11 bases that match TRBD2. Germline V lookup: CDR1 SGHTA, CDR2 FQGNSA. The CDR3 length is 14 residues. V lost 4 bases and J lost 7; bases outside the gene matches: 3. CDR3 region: CASSSSSGRNEQFF. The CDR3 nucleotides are TGTGCCAGCAGCTCATCTAGCGGGAGGAATGAGCAGTTCTTC.

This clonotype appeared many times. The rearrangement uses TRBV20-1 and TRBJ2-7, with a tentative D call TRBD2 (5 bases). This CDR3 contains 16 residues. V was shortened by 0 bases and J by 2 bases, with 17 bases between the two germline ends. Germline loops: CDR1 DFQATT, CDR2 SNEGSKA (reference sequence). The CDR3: CSARDRGLTVPYEQYF. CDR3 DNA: TGCAGTGCTAGAGATCGAGGGCTCACCGTCCCCTACGAGCAGTACTTC.

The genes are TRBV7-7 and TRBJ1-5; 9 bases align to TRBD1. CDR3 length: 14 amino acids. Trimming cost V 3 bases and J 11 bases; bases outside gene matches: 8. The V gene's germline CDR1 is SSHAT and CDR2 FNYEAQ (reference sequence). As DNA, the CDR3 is TGTGCCAGCAGCTTGGACAGGGGAAACCAGTCCCAGCATTTT. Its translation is CASSLDRGNQSQHF.

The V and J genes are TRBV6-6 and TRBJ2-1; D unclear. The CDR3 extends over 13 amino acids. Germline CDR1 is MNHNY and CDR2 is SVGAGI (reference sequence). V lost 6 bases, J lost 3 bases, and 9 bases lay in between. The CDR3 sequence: CASSARNYNEQFF. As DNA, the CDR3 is TGTGCCAGCAGCGCCAGGAACTACAATGAGCAGTTCTTC.

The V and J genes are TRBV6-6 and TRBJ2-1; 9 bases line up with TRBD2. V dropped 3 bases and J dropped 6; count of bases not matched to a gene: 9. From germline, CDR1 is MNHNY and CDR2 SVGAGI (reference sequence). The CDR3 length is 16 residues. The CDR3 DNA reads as TGTGCCAGCAGTTATATCACTGGCGGGGGGGCCAATGAGCAGTTCTTC. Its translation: CASSYITGGGANEQFF.

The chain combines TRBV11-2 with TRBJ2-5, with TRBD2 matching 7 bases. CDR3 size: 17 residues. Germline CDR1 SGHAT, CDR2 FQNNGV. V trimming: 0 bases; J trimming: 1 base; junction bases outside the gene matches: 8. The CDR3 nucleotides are TGTGCCAGCAGCTTAGATCGGGAGCGGGGCACCCAAGAGACCCAGTACTTC. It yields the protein CASSLDRERGTQETQYF.

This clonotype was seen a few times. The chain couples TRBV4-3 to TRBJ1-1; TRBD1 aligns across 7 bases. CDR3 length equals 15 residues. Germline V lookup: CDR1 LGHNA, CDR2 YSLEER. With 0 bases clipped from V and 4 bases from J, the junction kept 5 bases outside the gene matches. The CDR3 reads CASSQDRQGSTEAFF. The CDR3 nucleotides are TGCGCCAGCAGCCAAGATCGACAGGGTAGCACTGAAGCTTTCTTT.

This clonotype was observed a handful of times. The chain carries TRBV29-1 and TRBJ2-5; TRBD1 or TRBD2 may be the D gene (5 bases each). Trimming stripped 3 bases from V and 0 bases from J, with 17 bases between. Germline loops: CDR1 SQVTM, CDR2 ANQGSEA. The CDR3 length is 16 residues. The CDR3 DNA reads TGCAGCGTTGAGAAGGTCCGGGGCTTACACCAAGAGACCCAGTACTTC. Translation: CSVEKVRGLHQETQYF.

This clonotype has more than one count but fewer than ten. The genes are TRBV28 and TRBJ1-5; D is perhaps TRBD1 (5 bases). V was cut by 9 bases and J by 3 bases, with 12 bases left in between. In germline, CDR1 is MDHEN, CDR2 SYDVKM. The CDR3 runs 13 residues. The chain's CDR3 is CASILGANQPQHF. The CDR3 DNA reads TGTGCCAGTATTTTAGGGGCCAATCAGCCCCAGCATTTT.

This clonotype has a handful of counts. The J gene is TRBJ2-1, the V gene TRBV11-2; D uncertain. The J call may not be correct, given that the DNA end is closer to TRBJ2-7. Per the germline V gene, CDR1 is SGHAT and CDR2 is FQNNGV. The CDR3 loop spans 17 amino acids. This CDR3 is CASSLALTSDSYNEQYF. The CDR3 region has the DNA TGTGCCAGCAGCTTAGCCTTGACTTCGGATTCCTACAATGAGCAGTACTTC.

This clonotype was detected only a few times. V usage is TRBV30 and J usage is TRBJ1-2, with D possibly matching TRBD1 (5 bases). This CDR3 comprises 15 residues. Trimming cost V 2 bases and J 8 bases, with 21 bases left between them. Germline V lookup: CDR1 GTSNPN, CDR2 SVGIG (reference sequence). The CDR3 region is CAWSMSARDPLGYTF. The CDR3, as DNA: TGTGCCTGGAGTATGTCTGCACGGGACCCGTTGGGCTACACCTTC.

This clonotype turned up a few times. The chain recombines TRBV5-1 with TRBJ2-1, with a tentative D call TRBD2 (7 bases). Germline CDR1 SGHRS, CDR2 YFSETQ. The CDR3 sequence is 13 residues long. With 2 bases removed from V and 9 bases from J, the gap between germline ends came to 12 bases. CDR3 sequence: CASSFGGGVEQFF. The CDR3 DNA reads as TGCGCCAGCAGCTTTGGGGGGGGCGTTGAGCAGTTCTTC.

The CDR3 region has the DNA TGTGCCTGGAGTGTATACAGGTACGAGCAGTACTTC. It codes for CAWSVYRYEQYF. This chain connects TRBV30 to TRBJ2-7, with D maybe TRBD1 (5 bases). The CDR3 loop spans 12 amino acids. With 0 bases removed from V and 4 bases from J, the gap between germline ends came to 7 bases. Germline CDR1 GTSNPN, CDR2 SVGIG (reference sequence).

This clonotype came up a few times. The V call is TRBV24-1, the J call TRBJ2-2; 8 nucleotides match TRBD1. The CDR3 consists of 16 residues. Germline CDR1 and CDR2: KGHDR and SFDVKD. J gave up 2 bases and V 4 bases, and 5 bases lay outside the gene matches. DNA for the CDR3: TGTGCCACCAGTGAGTCCGGGACAGGAAACACCGGGGAGCTGTTTTTT. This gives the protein CATSESGTGNTGELFF.

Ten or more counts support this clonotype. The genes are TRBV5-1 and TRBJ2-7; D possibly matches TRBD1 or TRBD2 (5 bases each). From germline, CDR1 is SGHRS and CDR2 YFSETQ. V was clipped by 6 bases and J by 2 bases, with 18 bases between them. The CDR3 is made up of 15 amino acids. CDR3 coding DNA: TGCGCCAGCATGACCGGGGCAGGCGTAACCTACGAGCAGTACTTC. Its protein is CASMTGAGVTYEQYF.

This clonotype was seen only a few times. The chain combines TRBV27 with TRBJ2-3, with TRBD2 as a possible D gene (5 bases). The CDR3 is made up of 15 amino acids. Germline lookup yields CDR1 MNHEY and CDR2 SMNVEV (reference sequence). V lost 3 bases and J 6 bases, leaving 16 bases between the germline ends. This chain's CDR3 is CASSFFVGARDTQYF. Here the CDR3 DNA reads TGTGCCAGCAGTTTTTTCGTGGGAGCTCGCGATACGCAGTATTTT.

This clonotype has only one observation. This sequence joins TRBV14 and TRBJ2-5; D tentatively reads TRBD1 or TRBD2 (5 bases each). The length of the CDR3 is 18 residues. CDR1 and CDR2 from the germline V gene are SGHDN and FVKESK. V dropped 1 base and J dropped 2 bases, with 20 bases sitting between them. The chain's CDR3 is CASSQGTGTGTFQETQYF. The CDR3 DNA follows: TGTGCCAGCAGCCAAGGTACCGGGACCGGGACGTTTCAAGAGACCCAGTACTTC.